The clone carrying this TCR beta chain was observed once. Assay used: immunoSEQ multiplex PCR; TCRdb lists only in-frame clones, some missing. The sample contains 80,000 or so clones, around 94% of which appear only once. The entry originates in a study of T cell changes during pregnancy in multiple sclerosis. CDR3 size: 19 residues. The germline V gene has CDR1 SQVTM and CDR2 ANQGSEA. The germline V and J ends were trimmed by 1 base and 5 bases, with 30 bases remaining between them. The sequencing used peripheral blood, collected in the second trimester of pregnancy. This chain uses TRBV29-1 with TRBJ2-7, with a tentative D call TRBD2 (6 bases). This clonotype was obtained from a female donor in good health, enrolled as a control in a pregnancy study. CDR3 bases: TGCAGCGTTGAAGGCCCTGGCGCGTCAGGGACTGGTGAATTGGACGAGCAGTACTTC. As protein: CSVEGPGASGTGELDEQYF.